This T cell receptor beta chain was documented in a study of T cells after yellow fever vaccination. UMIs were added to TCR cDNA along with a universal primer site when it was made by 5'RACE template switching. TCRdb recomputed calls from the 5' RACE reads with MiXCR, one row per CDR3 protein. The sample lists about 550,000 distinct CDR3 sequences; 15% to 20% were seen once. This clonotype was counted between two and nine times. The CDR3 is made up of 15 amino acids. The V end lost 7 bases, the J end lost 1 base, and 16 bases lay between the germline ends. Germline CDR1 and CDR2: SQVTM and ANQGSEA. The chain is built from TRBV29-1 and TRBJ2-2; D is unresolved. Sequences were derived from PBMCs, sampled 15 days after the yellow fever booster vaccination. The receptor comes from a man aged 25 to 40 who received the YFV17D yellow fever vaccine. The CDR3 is CSANNGLRNTGELFF. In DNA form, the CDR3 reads TGCAGCGCGAATAACGGCCTGAGGAACACCGGGGAGCTGTTTTTT.